The T cell receptor (beta chain) described here comes from a study of CD8 T cells in ankylosing spondylitis. Study-wide points: Characteristic of ankylosing spondylitis blood, it appeared, was a TCR beta motif comprising about eight highly homologous variants. Reactive arthritis synovial fluid and blood previously showed some of these motif variants.

TCRdb ran MiXCR on the 5' RACE reads and lists one entry per CDR3 protein. The sample has approximately 150,000 distinct CDR3 sequences, 17% seen once. The CDR3 length is 16 residues. V was clipped by 6 bases and J by 4 bases; unmatched bases: 8. CDR1 MDHEN and CDR2 SYDVKM come from the germline V gene. Points on this clonotype: Its antigen is still unknown.

The sample taken for sequencing was blood, either unsorted or a sorted T cell fraction (not recorded which). This clonotype originated in a male donor with ankylosing spondylitis. The V call is TRBV28, the J call TRBJ2-1; 11 positions agree with TRBD2. The CDR3 loop reads CASRTRLAGSYNEQFF. CDR3 sequence (DNA): TGTGCCAGCAGGACAAGACTAGCGGGATCTTACAATGAGCAGTTCTTC. Full variable domain (missing parts from reference TRBV28 and TRBJ2-1): DVKVTQSSRYLVKRTGEKVFLECVQDMDHENMFWYRQDPGLGLRLIYFSYDVKMKEKGDIPEGYSVSREKKERFSLILESASTNQTSMYLCASRTRLAGSYNEQFFGPGTRLTVL.